The 11 T cell receptor beta chains below were found in one sample sequenced in a study of vaccination and CD4 T cells after COVID-19. Their antigen targets remain unknown. An Oncomine TCR Beta short-read assay was used to sequence the DNA from cultured CD4+ T cells. Each CDR3 protein gets one entry after TCRdb re-called the PCR reads with MiXCR. Among about 12,000 distinct CDR3 sequences, less than 70% were seen once, and the ten largest hold roughly 13%. Stated treatment: roughly ten-day PBMC culture with coronavirus spike peptide pools or control peptides (ViraFEST assay). Sequences were obtained from CD4+ T cells from blood, cultured in vitro. The receptors derive from a human donor who had recovered from COVID-19.

V and J are TRBV10-3 and TRBJ2-3; possible D gene TRBD2, 6 bases. Trimming shortened V by 6 bases and J by 0 bases, and 13 bases separated the two germline ends. The CDR3 is 15 amino acids. Per the germline V gene, CDR1 is ENHRY and CDR2 is SYGVKD. CDR3: CAISELAGSTDTQYF. In DNA, the CDR3 is TGTGCCATCAGCGAACTAGCAGGGAGCACAGATACGCAGTATTTT.

This chain joins TRBV5-1 and TRBJ1-6, with TRBD1 matching 7 bases. V trimming: 5 bases; J trimming: 9 bases; junction bases outside the gene matches: 17. Germline CDR1 SGHRS, CDR2 YFSETQ. CDR3 size: 17 residues. CDR3 nucleotide sequence: TGCGCCAGCAGTCCGCCGACAGGGAGTTTTGGTTCTTCACCCCTCCACTTT. It codes for CASSPPTGSFGSSPLHF.

This clonotype has just a few counts. The chain combines TRBV7-6 with TRBJ2-5; D might be TRBD2 (6 bases). V was cut by 5 bases and J by 1 base, with 8 bases left in between. In germline, CDR1 is SGHVS, CDR2 FNYEAQ. The CDR3 is 13 residues long. The CDR3 here is CASSGDFQETQYF. As DNA, the CDR3 is TGTGCCAGCAGCGGGGACTTCCAAGAGACCCAGTACTTC.

This clonotype was seen a handful of times. The chain uses TRBV7-2 and TRBJ1-5; 8 bases match TRBD1. V gave up 4 bases and J gave up 1 base; unmatched junction bases: 9. Germline V gene sequence: CDR1 SGHTA, CDR2 FQGNSA. The CDR3 sequence is 17 residues long. CDR3 amino acids: CASSYEGTGWSNQPQHF. Here the CDR3 DNA reads TGTGCCAGCAGCTACGAGGGGACAGGCTGGAGCAATCAGCCCCAGCATTTT.

The chain has TRBV2 and TRBJ1-5; no clear D. CDR1 is SNHLY and CDR2 is FYNNEI in the germline V gene. CDR3 length: 13 amino acids. The V gene lost 5 bases and the J gene lost 4 bases, with 9 bases spanning the gap. CDR3 region: CASSIQPNQPQHF. The DNA of the CDR3 is TGTGCCAGCAGTATTCAGCCGAATCAGCCCCAGCATTTT.

This chain connects TRBV2 to TRBJ1-2; 10 nucleotides agree with TRBD1. This CDR3 comprises 15 residues. Unmatched junction bases numbered 10, after V lost 6 bases and J lost 6 bases. Germline CDR1 and CDR2: SNHLY and FYNNEI. CDR3 sequence: CASRASGTGANGYTF. In DNA form, the CDR3 reads TGTGCCAGCAGAGCCTCGGGGACAGGGGCGAATGGCTACACCTTC.

This clonotype appeared a few times. CDR3 coding DNA: TGCAGTGCTAGAGGAGGGGACAGGGGGCAATTGTCGAGAGAAGCTTTCTTT. It specifies CSARGGDRGQLSREAFF. The rearrangement links TRBV20-1 to TRBJ1-1; 12 bases are shared with TRBD1. CDR1 is DFQATT and CDR2 is SNEGSKA in the germline V gene (reference sequence). This CDR3 contains 17 residues. V was clipped by 1 base and J by 8 bases; unmatched bases: 14.

In its sample, this clonotype was seen a few times. This chain links TRBV6-2 or TRBV6-3 with TRBJ2-2; D remains unclear. The germline V gene has CDR1 MNHEY and CDR2 SVGEGT. V lost 3 bases to trimming and J lost 5 bases, with 4 bases between them. This CDR3 is 12 amino acids long. The CDR3 DNA reads as TGTGCCAGCAGTTATAGGACCGGGGAGCTGTTTTTT. This codes for CASSYRTGELFF.

J is TRBJ1-6 and V is TRBV7-3; D is perhaps TRBD1 (6 bases). The CDR3 has 12 residues. Trimming pared 5 bases from V and 12 bases from J, leaving 11 bases between. The germline V gene encodes CDR1 SGHTA and CDR2 FQGTGA. The CDR3 loop reads CASSQGLGPLHF. The CDR3 DNA follows: TGTGCCAGCAGCCAGGGGTTGGGACCCCTCCACTTT.

This clonotype has a single count. The J gene is TRBJ2-7, the V gene TRBV5-1; unclear D gene. The germline V gene has CDR1 SGHRS and CDR2 YFSETQ. This CDR3 has 12 amino acids. The ends were cut back, 4 bases at V and 1 base at J, with 6 bases in the middle. The CDR3 region has the DNA TGCGCCAGCAGCCCGTCTTCCTACGAGCAGTACTTC. Its protein is CASSPSSYEQYF.

The gene calls are TRBV6-2 or TRBV6-3 and TRBJ2-7; 9 nucleotides match TRBD1. V shed 0 bases and J 3 bases; nucleotides not matched to a gene: 0. The germline V gene encodes CDR1 MNHEY and CDR2 SVGEGT. The CDR3 is 14 amino acids. The CDR3 DNA sequence: TGTGCCAGCAGTTACTCGACAGGGGGCTACGAGCAGTACTTC. This translates into CASSYSTGGYEQYF.